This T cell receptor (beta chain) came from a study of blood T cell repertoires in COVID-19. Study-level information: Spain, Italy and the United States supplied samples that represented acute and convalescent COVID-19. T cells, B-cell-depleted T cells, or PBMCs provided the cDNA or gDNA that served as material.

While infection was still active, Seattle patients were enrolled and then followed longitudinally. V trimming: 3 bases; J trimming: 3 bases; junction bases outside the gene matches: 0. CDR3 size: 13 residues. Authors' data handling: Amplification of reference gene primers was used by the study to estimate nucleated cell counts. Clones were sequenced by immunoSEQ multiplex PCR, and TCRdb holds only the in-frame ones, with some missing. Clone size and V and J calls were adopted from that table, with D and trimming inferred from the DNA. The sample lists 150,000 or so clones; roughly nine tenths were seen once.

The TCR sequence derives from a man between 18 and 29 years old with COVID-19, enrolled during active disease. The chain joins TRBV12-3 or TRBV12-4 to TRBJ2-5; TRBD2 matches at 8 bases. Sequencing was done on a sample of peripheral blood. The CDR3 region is CASSFGGEETQYF. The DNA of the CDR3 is TGTGCCAGCAGTTTCGGGGGGGAAGAGACCCAGTACTTC.